The 7 T cell receptor beta chains below all came from one sample that was sequenced in a study of pediatric ulcerative colitis. Assay: immunoSEQ multiplex PCR; the TCRdb copy retains only in-frame clones and omits some. Of fewer than 40,000 clones listed, around 80% are singletons. Sequencing was performed on blood. Source of these receptors: a boy aged 5-17 years with severe ulcerative colitis.

V gene TRBV25-1 combines with J gene TRBJ2-3; 9 bases line up with TRBD2. With V trimmed by 6 bases and J by 3 bases, 4 bases remained unmatched. Germline V gene data show CDR1 as MGHDK and CDR2 as SYGVNS. The CDR3 runs to 14 residues. CDR3 region: CASRRAGGTDTQYF. The CDR3 region has the DNA TGTGCCAGCAGAAGAGCGGGGGGTACAGATACGCAGTATTTT.

The chain recombines TRBV6-1 with TRBJ2-1; the match to TRBD2 covers 10 bases. The CDR3 runs to 15 residues. V dropped 1 base and J dropped 9; count of bases not matched to a gene: 6. In germline, CDR1 is MNHNS, CDR2 SASEGT. The DNA for the CDR3 is TGTGCCAGCAGTGAAGAAGCGGGGGGGCCGGGTGAGCAGTTCTTC. As protein: CASSEEAGGPGEQFF.

The V and J genes are TRBV10-1 and TRBJ2-3; 7 bases are a match to TRBD2. With 6 bases clipped from V and 2 bases from J, the junction kept 5 bases outside the gene matches. The CDR3 length is 14 residues. Germline assignment: CDR1 WNHNN and CDR2 SYGVQD (reference sequence). The CDR3 loop reads CASRRGGTTDTQYF. CDR3 sequence (DNA): TGCGCCAGCAGACGCGGGGGAACCACAGATACGCAGTATTTT.

V and J are TRBV9 and TRBJ1-2; no definite D call. Trimming took off 3 bases at V and 5 bases at J, with 14 bases between the two ends. Germline V lookup: CDR1 SGDLS, CDR2 YYNGEE. The CDR3 spans 14 residues. CDR3 protein: CASSADLWDYGYTF. The CDR3 DNA reads as TGTGCCAGCAGCGCGGACTTGTGGGATTATGGCTACACCTTC. Drawing the rest from reference TRBV9 and TRBJ1-2, the complete variable domain is DSGVTQTPKHLITATGQRVTLRCSPRSGDLSVYWYQQSLDQGLQFLIQYYNGEERAKGNILERFSAQQFPDLHSELNLSSLELGDSALYFCASSADLWDYGYTFGSGTRLTVV.

The chain joins TRBV7-2 to TRBJ2-3; unclear D gene. Trimming took off 1 base at V and 3 bases at J, with 8 bases between the two ends. The germline CDR1 and CDR2 sequences are SGHTA and FQGNSA. CDR3 length: 14 residues. This CDR3 is CASSLGFRTDTQYF. The CDR3 DNA sequence: TGTGCCAGCAGCTTAGGGTTCCGGACAGATACGCAGTATTTT.

This rearrangement joins TRBV18 to TRBJ2-7; D gene unclear. The CDR3 runs 15 residues. Germline CDR1 and CDR2: KGHSH and LQKENI. V lost 4 bases, J lost 0 bases, and 13 bases lay in between. CDR3 DNA sequence: TGTGCCAGCTCACGGGCCGGGTCTAGCTCCTACGAGCAGTACTTC. Encoded protein: CASSRAGSSSYEQYF.

The V call is TRBV4-1, the J call TRBJ2-5; D is uncertain. Germline V gives CDR1 MGHRA, CDR2 YSYEKL. V was shortened by 1 base and J by 5 bases, with 8 bases between the two germline ends. This CDR3 is 13 amino acids long. Here the CDR3 reads CASSQVRMETQYF. The CDR3 DNA follows: TGCGCCAGCAGCCAAGTAAGGATGGAGACCCAGTACTTC.